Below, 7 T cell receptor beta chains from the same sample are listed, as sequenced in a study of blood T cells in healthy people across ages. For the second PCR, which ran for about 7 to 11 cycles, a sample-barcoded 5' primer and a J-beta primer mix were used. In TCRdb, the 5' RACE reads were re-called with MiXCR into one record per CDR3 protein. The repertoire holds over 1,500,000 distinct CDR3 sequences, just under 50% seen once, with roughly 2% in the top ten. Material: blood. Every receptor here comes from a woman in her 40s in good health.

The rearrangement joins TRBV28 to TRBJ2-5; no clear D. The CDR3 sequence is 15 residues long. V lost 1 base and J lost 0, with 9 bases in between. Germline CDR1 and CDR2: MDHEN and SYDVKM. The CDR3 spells CASSLFPSNQETQYF. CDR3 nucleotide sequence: TGTGCCAGCAGTTTATTTCCCTCAAACCAAGAGACCCAGTACTTC.

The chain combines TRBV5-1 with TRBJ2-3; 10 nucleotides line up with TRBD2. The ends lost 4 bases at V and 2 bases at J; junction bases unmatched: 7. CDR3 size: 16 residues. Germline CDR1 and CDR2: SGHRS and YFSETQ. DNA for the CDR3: TGCGCCAGCAGCAGTCTAGCGGGGGCCCCCACAGATACGCAGTATTTT. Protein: CASSSLAGAPTDTQYF.

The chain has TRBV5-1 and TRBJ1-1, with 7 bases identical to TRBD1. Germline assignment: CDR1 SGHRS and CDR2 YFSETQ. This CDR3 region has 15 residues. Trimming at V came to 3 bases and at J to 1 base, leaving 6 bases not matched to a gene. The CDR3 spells CASSYPTGPNTEAFF. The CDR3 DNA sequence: TGCGCCAGCAGCTACCCGACAGGGCCGAACACTGAAGCTTTCTTT.

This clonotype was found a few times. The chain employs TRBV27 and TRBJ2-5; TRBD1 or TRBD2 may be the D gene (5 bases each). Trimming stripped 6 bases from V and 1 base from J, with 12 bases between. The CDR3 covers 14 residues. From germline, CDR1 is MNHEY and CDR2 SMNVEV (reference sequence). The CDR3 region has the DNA TGTGCCAGCAGCTCGGGGCGCTTCCAAGAGACCCAGTACTTC. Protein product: CASSSGRFQETQYF.

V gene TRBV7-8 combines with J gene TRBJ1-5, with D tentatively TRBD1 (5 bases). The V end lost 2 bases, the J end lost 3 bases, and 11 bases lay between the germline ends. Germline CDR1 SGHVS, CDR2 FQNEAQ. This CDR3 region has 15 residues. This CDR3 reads CASSLFQGPNQPQHF. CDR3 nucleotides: TGTGCCAGCAGCTTATTTCAGGGCCCCAATCAGCCCCAGCATTTT.

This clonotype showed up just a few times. CDR3 sequence reads: CASSQGRVLSYEQYF. The CDR3 DNA sequence: TGTGCCAGCAGCCAAGGAAGAGTGCTGTCCTACGAGCAGTACTTC. The chain recombines TRBV14 with TRBJ2-7; the D is unclear. This CDR3 has 15 amino acids. The V gene lost 1 base and the J gene lost 1 base, with 11 bases spanning the gap. Germline CDR1 SGHDN, CDR2 FVKESK.

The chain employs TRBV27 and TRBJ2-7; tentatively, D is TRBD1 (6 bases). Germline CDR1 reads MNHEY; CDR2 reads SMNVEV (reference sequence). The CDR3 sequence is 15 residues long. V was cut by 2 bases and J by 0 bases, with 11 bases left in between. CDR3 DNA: TGTGCCAGCAGTTTAGTCTTGGGGGCCTCCTACGAGCAGTACTTC. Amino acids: CASSLVLGASYEQYF.